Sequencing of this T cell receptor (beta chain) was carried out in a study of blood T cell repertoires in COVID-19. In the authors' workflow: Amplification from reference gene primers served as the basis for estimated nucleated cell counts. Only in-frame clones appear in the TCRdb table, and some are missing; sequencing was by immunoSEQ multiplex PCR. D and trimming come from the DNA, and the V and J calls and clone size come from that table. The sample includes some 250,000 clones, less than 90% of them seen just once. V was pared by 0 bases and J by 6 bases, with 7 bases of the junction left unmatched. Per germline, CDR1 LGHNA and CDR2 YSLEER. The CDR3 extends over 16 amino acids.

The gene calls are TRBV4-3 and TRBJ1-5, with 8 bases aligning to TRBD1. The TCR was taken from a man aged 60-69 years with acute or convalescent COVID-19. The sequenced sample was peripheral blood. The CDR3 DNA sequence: TGCGCCAGCAGCCAAGATTTTGGACAGGGAGGTCAGCCCCAGCATTTT. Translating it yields CASSQDFGQGGQPQHF.